This is a list of T cell receptor beta chains from one sample in a study of human T cells and chemical hapten exposure. TCRdb redid the calling of the RACE reads with MiXCR, one entry per CDR3 protein. The sample holds about 180,000 distinct CDR3 sequences, approximately 29% seen once. The sequenced sample was whole blood, obtained in connection with sensitization to the hapten diphenylcyclopropenone (DPC). The receptors originated from a woman in her 30s with alopecia areata. Some clones in this sample may be carry-over from other donors' samples. Both conserved end residues are part of each CDR3. D genes are given only for firm matches. Some rows have no size entry. The others give once, few or many, or a class for an expanded clone.

D: NA; V: TRBV12-3/TRBV12-4; J: TRBJ2-7; size: few; DNA: TGTGCCAGCAGTTCCATCAGGGACATCCTCTACGAGCAGTACTTC; CDR3: CASSSIRDILYEQYF
D: NA; V: TRBV7-2; J: TRBJ1-1; size: few; DNA: TGTGCCAGCAGCTTAGTCCAGGTGAACACTGAAGCTTTCTTT; CDR3: CASSLVQVNTEAFF
D: NA; V: TRBV20-1; J: TRBJ2-7; size: few; DNA: TGCAGTGCTAGGTGGTTAAAGCGCTCGACCTACGAGCAGTACTTC; CDR3: CSARWLKRSTYEQYF
D: TRBD2; V: TRBV2; J: TRBJ2-2; size: NA; DNA: TGTGCCAGCCGCCGCGGGGGGGCCTCGAACACCGGGGAGCTGTTTTTT; CDR3: CASRRGGASNTGELFF
D: TRBD1; V: TRBV29-1; J: TRBJ1-2; size: few; DNA: TGCAGCGTTCGTCCAGGGGGAAGCTATGGCTACACCTTC; CDR3: CSVRPGGSYGYTF
D: TRBD1; V: TRBV20-1; J: TRBJ2-7; size: NA; DNA: TGCAGTGCTCGATCTATAGGACAGGGGGAAACCTACGAGCAGTACTTC; CDR3: CSARSIGQGETYEQYF
D: NA; V: TRBV28; J: TRBJ1-2; size: few; DNA: TGTGCCAGCAGGGCCCCTCAGAACTATGGCTACACCTTC; CDR3: CASRAPQNYGYTF
D: NA; V: TRBV6-5; J: TRBJ1-6; size: NA; DNA: TGTGCCAGCAGTTACTCGACAGAGGCGCCCCTCCACTTT; CDR3: CASSYSTEAPLHF
D: NA; V: TRBV20-1; J: TRBJ1-4; size: few; DNA: TGCAGTGCTAGAGACGCCGGAGCGTCTAATGAAAAACTGTTTTTT; CDR3: CSARDAGASNEKLFF
D: TRBD2; V: TRBV5-1; J: TRBJ2-1; size: few; DNA: TGCGCCACCAATATCGCTGCGGGAGCCTACAATGAGCAGTTCTTC; CDR3: CATNIAAGAYNEQFF
D: NA; V: TRBV19; J: TRBJ1-3; size: NA; DNA: TGTGCCAGTAAAATAACCGGCAGCTCTGGAAACACCATATATTTT; CDR3: CASKITGSSGNTIYF
D: TRBD2; V: TRBV20-1; J: TRBJ2-3; size: NA; DNA: TGCAGTACGGGACTAGTCTTAGGTACGCAGTATTTT; CDR3: CSTGLVLGTQYF
D: NA; V: TRBV10-3; J: TRBJ1-2; size: few; DNA: TGTGCCATCAGTGATAGTGTGGCCCTCGGATATGGCTACACCTTC; CDR3: CAISDSVALGYGYTF
D: NA; V: TRBV5-1; J: TRBJ1-1; size: NA; DNA: TGCGCCAGCAGCGCTTTATCGGACACTGAAGCTTTCTTT; CDR3: CASSALSDTEAFF
D: TRBD2; V: TRBV29-1; J: TRBJ2-3; size: few; DNA: TGCAGCGTTAAGGGGGTCGGGACTAGCGGTCGCACAGATACGCAGTATTTT; CDR3: CSVKGVGTSGRTDTQYF
D: NA; V: TRBV6-1; J: TRBJ1-1; size: NA; DNA: TGTGCCAGCAGTGAAGTTGCAGGGGCTAACACTGAAGCTTTCTTT; CDR3: CASSEVAGANTEAFF
D: NA; V: TRBV20-1; J: TRBJ2-3; size: NA; DNA: TGCAGTGCTAGGGGGGTATCATTTCCTAGCACAGATACGCAGTATTTT; CDR3: CSARGVSFPSTDTQYF
D: TRBD1; V: TRBV2; J: TRBJ2-7; size: NA; DNA: TGTGCCAGCAGGGAGGACAGGTACGGGGACTACGAGCAGTACTTC; CDR3: CASREDRYGDYEQYF
D: NA; V: TRBV7-3; J: TRBJ2-3; size: NA; DNA: TGTGCCAGCAGCTTAATGTCGGGGATGGCCCCAGATACGCAGTATTTT; CDR3: CASSLMSGMAPDTQYF
D: NA; V: TRBV6-2/TRBV6-3; J: TRBJ1-5; size: few; DNA: TGTGCCAGCAGTGACCAGGGACCGTTTCCCAATCAGCCCCAGCATTTT; CDR3: CASSDQGPFPNQPQHF
D: NA; V: TRBV4-2; J: TRBJ1-1; size: few; DNA: TGTGCCAGCAGCCAAGATAAGGACAGAAGAGCTTTCTTT; CDR3: CASSQDKDRRAFF
D: NA; V: TRBV6-1; J: TRBJ2-7; size: many; DNA: TGTGCCAGCAGGAGCCCGGGACGCAGCTCCTACGAGCAGTACTTC; CDR3: CASRSPGRSSYEQYF
D: NA; V: TRBV3-1; J: TRBJ2-2; size: NA; DNA: TGTGCCAGCAGCGGATTAATGAACACCGGGGAGCTGTTTTTT; CDR3: CASSGLMNTGELFF
D: TRBD1; V: TRBV18; J: TRBJ1-1; size: NA; DNA: TGTGCCAGCTCACGCGGACAGGCGCTTGAAGCTTTCTTT; CDR3: CASSRGQALEAFF
D: TRBD2; V: TRBV20-1; J: TRBJ2-5; size: NA; DNA: TGCAGTGCGGTGGTCGGACTAGCTCAAGAGACCCAGTACTTC; CDR3: CSAVVGLAQETQYF
D: NA; V: TRBV19; J: TRBJ2-1; size: few; DNA: TGTGCCAGTACCAAGGGGGAGCTCAATGAGCAGTTCTTC; CDR3: CASTKGELNEQFF
D: TRBD2; V: TRBV6-2/TRBV6-3; J: TRBJ2-1; size: few; DNA: TGTGCCAGCAGTTTAGCGGGGGGGCCTCGGGATGAGCAGTTCTTC; CDR3: CASSLAGGPRDEQFF
D: NA; V: TRBV29-1; J: TRBJ1-5; size: few; DNA: TGCAGCGTTGAATCTGGGGGGAATCAGCCCCAGCATTTT; CDR3: CSVESGGNQPQHF
D: TRBD1; V: TRBV11-3; J: TRBJ1-6; size: few; DNA: TGTGCCAGCAGCTTAGCCGAACAGGGGGCATCGAATTCACCCCTCCACTTT; CDR3: CASSLAEQGASNSPLHF
D: NA; V: TRBV20-1; J: TRBJ2-3; size: few; DNA: TGCAGTGCGGCTACCGGGGCAACTCCCACAGATACGCAGTATTTT; CDR3: CSAATGATPTDTQYF
D: NA; V: TRBV24-1; J: TRBJ1-1; size: few; DNA: TGTGCCACCAGTCTGGGGGGGACTGAAGCTTTCTTT; CDR3: CATSLGGTEAFF
D: NA; V: TRBV10-3; J: TRBJ2-7; size: few; DNA: TGTGCCATTACCCCAGGGGCCACCTACGAGCAGTACTTC; CDR3: CAITPGATYEQYF
D: NA; V: TRBV28; J: TRBJ2-7; size: NA; DNA: TGTGCCAGCAGTTTGGGACTGAGAAGCTACGAGCAGTACTTC; CDR3: CASSLGLRSYEQYF
D: TRBD1; V: TRBV5-1; J: TRBJ1-5; size: few; DNA: TGCGCCAGCAGCTGGGGGACAGGGGTTAATCAGCCCCAGCATTTT; CDR3: CASSWGTGVNQPQHF
D: NA; V: TRBV9; J: TRBJ2-1; size: many; DNA: TGTGCCAGCAGCGCATTCAATGAGCAGTTCTTC; CDR3: CASSAFNEQFF
D: NA; V: TRBV6-5; J: TRBJ2-6; size: few; DNA: TGTGCCAGTCACCCGGGGAGCAGCCTCTCGTTGATTGGGGCCAACGTCCTGACTTTC; CDR3: CASHPGSSLSLIGANVLTF
D: NA; V: TRBV7-8; J: TRBJ1-4; size: NA; DNA: TGTGCCAGCAGCTCAGAAGCAACTAATGAAAAACTGTTTTTT; CDR3: CASSSEATNEKLFF
D: NA; V: TRBV7-2; J: TRBJ2-3; size: NA; DNA: TGTGCCAGCAGCAGCCGACAGGCAGATACGCAGTATTTT; CDR3: CASSSRQADTQYF
D: NA; V: TRBV5-4; J: TRBJ1-1; size: few; DNA: TGTGCCAGCAGACTTACAGGATTGAACACTGAAGCTTTCTTT; CDR3: CASRLTGLNTEAFF
D: NA; V: TRBV7-9; J: TRBJ2-7; size: few; DNA: TGTGCCAGCAGCTTACCCCCGGAGAGGTACGAGCAGTACTTC; CDR3: CASSLPPERYEQYF
D: TRBD1; V: TRBV10-3; J: TRBJ2-7; size: few; DNA: TGTGCCATCAGTGATCCCGAGACAGGGGGATCCTACGAGCAGTACTTC; CDR3: CAISDPETGGSYEQYF
D: TRBD1; V: TRBV20-1; J: TRBJ2-3; size: few; DNA: TGCAGTGCTACCCGGACAGGGAGTTTGATTCCAGATACGCAGTATTTT; CDR3: CSATRTGSLIPDTQYF
D: TRBD1; V: TRBV7-9; J: TRBJ1-1; size: few; DNA: TGTGCCAGCAGGATAGGGACAGGAGGATTGGCTTTCTTT; CDR3: CASRIGTGGLAFF
D: TRBD2; V: TRBV4-1; J: TRBJ2-5; size: few; DNA: TGCGCCAGCAGCCCGGAAGCGGGACGTCGAGAGACCCAGTACTTC; CDR3: CASSPEAGRRETQYF
D: NA; V: TRBV20-1; J: TRBJ2-3; size: NA; DNA: TGCAGTGCTGGCCCACAGACCAATACGCAGTATTTT; CDR3: CSAGPQTNTQYF
D: NA; V: TRBV5-1; J: TRBJ2-1; size: few; DNA: TGCGCCAGCAGCTTGTTCGGCGGGCCGAGCTCCTACAATGAGCAGTTCTTC; CDR3: CASSLFGGPSSYNEQFF
D: NA; V: TRBV5-6; J: TRBJ1-6; size: NA; DNA: TGTGCCAGCAGCTTGAACGGGGGGCAAAGGAATTCACCCCTCCACTTT; CDR3: CASSLNGGQRNSPLHF
D: TRBD2; V: TRBV7-6; J: TRBJ2-2; size: NA; DNA: TGTGCCAGCAGCTTAGCGGGACTAGCGGGACGGGGGCAACCGAACACCGGGGAGCTGTTTTTT; CDR3: CASSLAGLAGRGQPNTGELFF
D: TRBD1; V: TRBV29-1; J: TRBJ1-1; size: NA; DNA: TGCAGCGTTGCGACAGGGGGGGTCACTGAAGCTTTCTTT; CDR3: CSVATGGVTEAFF
D: NA; V: TRBV2; J: TRBJ2-3; size: NA; DNA: TGTGCCAGCGCCCCCCCCCAGGGGGATACGCAGTATTTT; CDR3: CASAPPQGDTQYF
D: NA; V: TRBV20-1; J: TRBJ2-1; size: many; DNA: TGCAGTGCTAGGGCCGGGAGACATGAGCAGTTCTTC; CDR3: CSARAGRHEQFF